This TCR beta chain was identified during a study of human T cells and chemical hapten exposure. Study-wide results and caveats: Alopecia affected the donors, so their immune response may differ from healthy people's. TCRs above 1 in 1000 frequency did not change with DPC sensitization.

The CDR3 contains 13 residues. CDR1 is SGHAT, CDR2 FQNNGV, per germline. V lost 7 bases and J lost 4, with 11 bases in between. Specified time point: patch test 1, 2 weeks after DPC sensitization. This sample's treatment: therapeutic diphenylcyclopropenone sensitization with weekly scalp DPC. Every donor had alopecia and was 18 to 70 years old; all were suitable for DPC. In TCRdb, the RACE reads were re-called with MiXCR into one record per CDR3 protein. The sample consists of more than 100,000 distinct CDR3 sequences, approximately 14% of them appearing once. This clonotype was recorded a few times. As yet, its antigen is unknown.

The TCR was taken from a man aged 18 to 29 with alopecia areata. Some clones in this sample may be carry-over from other donors' samples. The input for sequencing was whole blood, taken in connection with sensitization to the hapten diphenylcyclopropenone (DPC). V and J are TRBV11-2 and TRBJ2-1; D assignment may be TRBD1 or TRBD2 (5 bases each). The CDR3 bases are TGTGCCAGCACCACGGGACCATACAATGAGCAGTTCTTC. Its translation is CASTTGPYNEQFF.